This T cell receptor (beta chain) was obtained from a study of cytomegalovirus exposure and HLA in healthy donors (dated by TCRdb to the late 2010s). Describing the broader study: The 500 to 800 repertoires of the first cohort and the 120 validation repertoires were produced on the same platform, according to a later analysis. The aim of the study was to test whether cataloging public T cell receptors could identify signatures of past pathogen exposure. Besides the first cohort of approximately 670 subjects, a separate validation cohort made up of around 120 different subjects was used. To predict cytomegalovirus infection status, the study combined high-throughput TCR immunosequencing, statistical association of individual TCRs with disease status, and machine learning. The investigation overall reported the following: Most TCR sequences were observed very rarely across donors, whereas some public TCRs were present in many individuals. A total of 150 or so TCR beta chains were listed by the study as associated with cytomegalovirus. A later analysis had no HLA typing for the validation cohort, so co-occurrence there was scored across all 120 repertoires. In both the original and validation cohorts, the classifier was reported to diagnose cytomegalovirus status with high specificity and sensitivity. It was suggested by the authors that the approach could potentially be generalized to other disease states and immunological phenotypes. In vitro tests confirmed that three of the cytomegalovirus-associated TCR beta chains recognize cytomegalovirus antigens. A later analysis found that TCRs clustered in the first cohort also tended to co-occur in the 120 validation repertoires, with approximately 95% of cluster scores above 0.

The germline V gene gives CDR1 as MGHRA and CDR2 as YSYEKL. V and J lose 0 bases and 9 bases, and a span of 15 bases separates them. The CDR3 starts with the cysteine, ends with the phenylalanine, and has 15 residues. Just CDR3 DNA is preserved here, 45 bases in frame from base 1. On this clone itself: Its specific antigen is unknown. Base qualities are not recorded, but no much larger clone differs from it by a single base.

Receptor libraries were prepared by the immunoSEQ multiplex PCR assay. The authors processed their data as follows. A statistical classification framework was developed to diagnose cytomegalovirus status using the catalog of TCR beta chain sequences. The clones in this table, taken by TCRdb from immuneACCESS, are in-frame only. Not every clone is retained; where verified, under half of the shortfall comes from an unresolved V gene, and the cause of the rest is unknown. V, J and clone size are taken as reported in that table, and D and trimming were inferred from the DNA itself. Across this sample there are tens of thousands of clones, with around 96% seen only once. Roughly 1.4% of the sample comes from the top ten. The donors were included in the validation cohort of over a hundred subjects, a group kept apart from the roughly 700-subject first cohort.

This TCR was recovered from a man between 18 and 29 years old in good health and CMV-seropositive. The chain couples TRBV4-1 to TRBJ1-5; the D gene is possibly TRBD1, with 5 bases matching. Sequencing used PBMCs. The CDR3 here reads CASSQEGRGSGPQHF. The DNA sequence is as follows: TGCGCCAGCAGCCAAGAAGGTAGGGGTTCGGGGCCCCAGCATTTT.